This T cell receptor (beta chain) came from a study of blood T cell repertoires in COVID-19. Study-level information: The United States, Italy and Spain were the sources of the acute and convalescent COVID-19 samples. PBMCs, B-cell-depleted T cells, or T cells provided the cDNA or gDNA that made up the material.

This CDR3 comprises 18 residues. Germline lookup yields CDR1 SEHNR and CDR2 FQNEAQ (reference sequence). Losses at the gene ends were 5 bases for V and 0 bases for J; bases not matched to a gene: 11. In the authors' workflow: Nucleated cell number was recorded as an estimate derived from reference gene primer amplification. The protocol was immunoSEQ multiplex PCR, while the TCRdb copy is restricted to in-frame clones and leaves out a portion. V, J and clone size reflect that table, while D and trimming were determined from the DNA. Found here are a few hundred thousand clones, roughly 90% of them singletons; the top ten hold 1% to 1.5%.

The chain links TRBV7-9 to TRBJ2-7; 12 nucleotides agree with TRBD2. The receptor was isolated from a man aged 35 to 55 with acute or convalescent COVID-19. Sequencing was carried out using peripheral blood. The CDR3 nucleotides are TGTGCCAGCAGCCCCGTGGGACTAGCGGGTTCGAGCTCCTACGAGCAGTACTTC. It translates to CASSPVGLAGSSSYEQYF. The full variable domain, in which reference TRBV7-9 and TRBJ2-7 provide the parts outside the CDR3, is DTGVSQNPRHKITKRGQNVTFRCDPISEHNRLYWYRQTLGQGPEFLTYFQNEAQLEKSRLLSDRFSAERPKGSFSTLEIQRTEQGDSAMYLCASSPVGLAGSSSYEQYFGPGTRLTVT.